This T cell receptor (beta chain) emerged from a study of technical replicates of blood from several donors. The CDR3 runs 16 residues. Germline V lookup: CDR1 PRHDT, CDR2 FYEKMQ (reference sequence). V was trimmed by 2 bases and J by 0 bases, leaving 11 bases between them. Data came from immunoSEQ multiplex PCR; TCRdb stores just in-frame clones and leaves some out. The data hold some 69,000 clones, with around 90% observed a single time. The specimen sequenced was PBMCs. This chain uses TRBV13 with TRBJ1-3; TRBD1 is a possible D gene (6 bases). This TCR came from a human donor in good health. Some clones in this sample may be carry-over from other donors' samples. CDR3 coding DNA: TGTGCCAGCAGCTTAAGGGGGTCCTCCTCTGGAAACACCATATATTTT. It specifies CASSLRGSSSGNTIYF.